The next 6 T cell receptor beta chains were all read from a single sample in a study of metastatic and nonmetastatic thyroid tumors. Patients had received no treatment of any kind before thyroid surgery. With MiXCR, TCRdb called clones anew from the PCR reads. The table shows over 6,000 clones, with over 20% occurring only once. The specimen was adjacent normal tissue. These TCRs come from a female donor with papillary thyroid cancer or a benign thyroid nodule (not recorded which). Some clones in this sample may be carry-over from other donors' samples.

This clone is termed medium-sized. The chain carries TRBV2 and TRBJ2-5; D uncertain. The length of the CDR3 is 14 residues. CDR1 is SNHLY and CDR2 is FYNNEI in the germline V gene. Trimming stripped 3 bases from V and 3 bases from J, with 11 bases between. The CDR3 DNA is TGTGCCAGCAGTGATCTCGGCAACAAAGAGACCCAGTACTTC. It encodes CASSDLGNKETQYF.

In its sample, this clone was seen a few times. This chain links TRBV12-3 or TRBV12-4 with TRBJ2-5, with D perhaps matching TRBD2 (6 bases). The CDR3 consists of 19 residues. V was shortened by 1 base and J by 8 bases, with 29 bases between the two germline ends. The CDR3 DNA sequence: TGTGCCAGCAGTTTAGTCCACCCCCGACTAGTGGGTGGGGGAGATACCCAGTACTTC. It translates to CASSLVHPRLVGGGDTQYF.

The rearrangement joins TRBV30 to TRBJ2-7, with 7 bases lining up with TRBD1. The germline V gene encodes CDR1 GTSNPN and CDR2 SVGIG (reference sequence). V gave up 2 bases and J gave up 2 bases; unmatched junction bases: 6. The CDR3 sequence is 14 residues long. CDR3 sequence: CAWSTSGGTYEQYF. CDR3 in DNA: TGTGCCTGGAGTACGTCAGGGGGAACCTACGAGCAGTACTTC.

The chain carries TRBV11-2 and TRBJ1-5; D remains unclear. Trimming left V 0 bases short and J 0 bases short, with 9 bases between. This CDR3 has 16 amino acids. From germline, CDR1 is SGHAT and CDR2 FQNNGV. CDR3 sequence reads: CASSLEGIYSNQPQHF. CDR3 bases: TGTGCCAGCAGCTTAGAGGGCATATATAGCAATCAGCCCCAGCATTTT.

The chain joins TRBV24-1 to TRBJ2-1; 12 bases fit TRBD2. The CDR3 is 14 amino acids. With V trimmed by 11 bases and J by 7 bases, 8 bases remained unmatched. CDR1 KGHDR and CDR2 SFDVKD come from the germline V gene. This CDR3 reads CAISSGRDMNEQFF. CDR3 sequence (DNA): TGTGCCATATCTAGCGGGAGGGATATGAATGAGCAGTTCTTC.

The J gene is TRBJ2-2, the V gene TRBV7-2, with 7 bases fitting TRBD2. The CDR3 runs to 15 residues. Germline V gene sequence: CDR1 SGHTA, CDR2 FQGNSA. V shed 7 bases and J 11 bases; nucleotides not matched to a gene: 16. The CDR3: CASKGGSAGGGELFF. Written as DNA, the CDR3 is TGTGCCAGCAAGGGCGGGAGTGCCGGTGGCGGAGAGCTGTTTTTT.